This TCR beta chain was obtained from a study of cytomegalovirus exposure and HLA in healthy donors. Libraries were prepared by immunoSEQ multiplex PCR; TCRdb keeps only in-frame clonotypes and omits some of them. The table shows tens of thousands of clones, with approximately 94% occurring only once. This CDR3 contains 16 residues. From germline, CDR1 is MGHRA and CDR2 YSYEKL. J lost 3 bases, V lost 0 bases, and 5 bases had no gene match. V and J are TRBV4-1 and TRBJ2-3, with 8 nucleotides matching TRBD2. The receptor was derived from a man between 18 and 35 years old in good health and CMV-seronegative. Sequenced sample: PBMCs. The CDR3 DNA reads as TGCGCCAGCAGCCAAGAGGCGGGAGGAGCGACAGATACGCAGTATTTT. Encoded protein: CASSQEAGGATDTQYF.